The entry that follows covers one T cell receptor beta chain sequence. The data were obtained in a study of blood T cells in healthy people across ages. Germline values: CDR1 KGHSH, CDR2 LQKENI. Trimming cost V 4 bases and J 2 bases; bases outside gene matches: 7. The CDR3 has 15 amino acids. The authors ran a second PCR of roughly 6 to 11 cycles using a sample-barcoded 5' primer and a J-beta primer mix. TCRdb passed the 5' RACE reads through MiXCR, listing each CDR3 protein once. The sample yields 700,000 to 950,000 distinct CDR3 sequences, 43% seen once. The chain uses TRBV18 and TRBJ1-1; TRBD1 agrees at 7 bases. This clonotype was sampled from a woman between 55 and 75 years old in good health. Sequencing used blood. The CDR3 bases are TGTGCCAGCTCACAACCGGGACAGCAAAACACTGAAGCTTTCTTT. Its translation: CASSQPGQQNTEAFF.